This TCR beta chain appears in the sequencing data of a study of blood T cell repertoires in COVID-19. Overall study: Nucleic acid was either cDNA or gDNA, and it came from T cells, B-cell-depleted T cells, or PBMCs.

Profiling relied on immunoSEQ multiplex PCR, and the TCRdb table lists in-frame clones only, not all of them. The sample shows 66,000 or so clones, 80% of them seen only once. The CDR3 consists of 10 residues. Germline CDR1 is GTSNPN and CDR2 is SVGIG (reference sequence). The source of this sequence is a human donor in a cohort sampled during active COVID-19. The sample consisted of peripheral blood. The V and J genes are TRBV30 and TRBJ2-7; D call uncertain. The CDR3 coding sequence is TGTGCTTTGGAAGTAGCCGAGCAGTACTTC. Its protein product is CALEVAEQYF.